Listed below are T cell receptor beta chains from one sample, sequenced in a study of identical twins. Each CDR3 protein gets one entry after TCRdb re-called the 5' RACE reads with MiXCR. The profile shows approximately 94,000 distinct CDR3 sequences, 5.9% of them singletons. The sequenced sample consisted of memory T cells sorted from blood. Receptors originate from a woman in her fifties or sixties in good health. The CDR3 runs from the conserved cysteine through the conserved F or W. Each record gives: V gene, J gene, clone size, D gene, CDR3 protein, CDR3 DNA. The D gene is left open where the match is weak. Only some rows state a clone size, as once, few, many or a class for expanded clones.

TRBV20-1	TRBJ1-2	many	TRBD1	CSASPQGANYGYTF	TGCAGTGCCTCTCCACAGGGGGCGAACTATGGCTACACCTTC
TRBV6-5	TRBJ1-4	many	TRBD1	CASRKTGGDEKLFF	TGTGCCAGCAGAAAGACAGGGGGCGATGAAAAACTGTTTTTT
TRBV12-3/TRBV12-4	TRBJ2-1	many	-	CASSIPGTFYNEQFF	TGTGCCAGCAGTATACCCGGGACTTTCTACAATGAGCAGTTCTTC
TRBV18	TRBJ2-1	-	-	CASSPSGLGLNEQFF	TGTGCCAGCTCACCATCAGGACTCGGACTCAATGAGCAGTTCTTC
TRBV28	TRBJ2-1	many	TRBD2	CASQLAQFEQFF	TGTGCCAGCCAACTAGCGCAATTTGAGCAGTTCTTC
TRBV5-1	TRBJ2-1	many	-	CASRGTSGRGEQFF	TGCGCCAGCCGCGGGACCTCCGGGAGAGGAGAGCAGTTCTTC
TRBV6-5	TRBJ2-5	many	-	CASSLSGFWETQYF	TGTGCCAGCAGTCTAAGTGGGTTCTGGGAGACCCAGTACTTC
TRBV6-6	TRBJ2-1	many	TRBD2	CASTRLAGGRGNEQFF	TGTGCCAGCACTAGACTAGCGGGAGGCCGAGGGAATGAGCAGTTCTTC
TRBV12-3/TRBV12-4	TRBJ2-3	many	TRBD2	CASSRTTGGTSGTDTQYF	TGTGCCAGCAGCCGGACTACCGGCGGGACTAGCGGCACAGATACGCAGTATTTT
TRBV12-3/TRBV12-4	TRBJ1-5	many	-	CASSLPMGNQPQHF	TGTGCCAGCAGTCTTCCAATGGGCAATCAGCCCCAGCATTTT
TRBV7-2	TRBJ1-2	many	-	CASSLAGASYTF	TGTGCCAGCAGCCTCGCGGGGGCAAGCTACACCTTC
TRBV6-5	TRBJ2-2	many	TRBD2	CASSYQGLAGATGELFF	TGTGCCAGCAGTTACCAAGGACTAGCGGGAGCCACCGGGGAGCTGTTTTTT
TRBV28	TRBJ2-2	many	TRBD1	CASFGPKQGPYTGELFF	TGTGCCAGCTTTGGGCCGAAACAGGGGCCATACACCGGGGAGCTGTTTTTT
TRBV20-1	TRBJ2-1	many	-	CSAPGRLSSYNEQFF	TGCAGTGCTCCCGGACGTCTAAGCTCCTACAATGAGCAGTTCTTC
TRBV2	TRBJ2-5	many	-	CASSANIQETQYF	TGTGCCAGCAGTGCTAACATCCAAGAGACCCAGTACTTC
TRBV5-1	TRBJ1-1	many	-	CASSITGANTEAFF	TGCGCCAGCAGCATTACCGGGGCGAACACTGAAGCTTTCTTT
TRBV27	TRBJ1-5	many	TRBD1	CASQDRGNQPQHF	TGTGCCAGCCAGGACAGGGGGAATCAGCCCCAGCATTTT
TRBV4-2	TRBJ1-5	many	-	CASSQVGGMDQPQHF	TGTGCCAGCAGCCAAGTCGGGGGGATGGATCAGCCCCAGCATTTT
TRBV9	TRBJ2-3	few	TRBD2	CASSRGLAALTDTQYF	TGTGCCAGCAGCCGGGGACTAGCGGCACTCACAGATACGCAGTATTTT
TRBV20-1	TRBJ1-1	-	-	CSAQVGTEAFF	TGCAGTGCTCAGGTTGGCACTGAAGCTTTCTTT
TRBV19	TRBJ1-5	few	-	CASSIGLSSNQPQHF	TGTGCCAGTAGTATAGGGTTGTCGAGCAATCAGCCCCAGCATTTT
TRBV6-1	TRBJ1-2	many	-	CASSESTGPNYGYTF	TGTGCCAGCAGTGAATCAACAGGCCCTAACTATGGCTACACCTTC
TRBV20-1	TRBJ2-2	many	TRBD2	CSVGGGVLGAGGRTGELFF	TGCAGTGTTGGGGGGGGGGTGCTCGGCGCGGGAGGGCGCACCGGGGAGCTGTTTTTT
TRBV12-3/TRBV12-4	TRBJ1-5	many	TRBD1	CASRRQGGTNQPQHF	TGTGCCAGCCGACGACAGGGGGGTACCAATCAGCCCCAGCATTTT
TRBV2	TRBJ1-2	-	TRBD1	CASSGTGGHTF	TGTGCCAGCAGTGGGACAGGGGGGCACACCTTC
TRBV30	TRBJ2-4	many	-	CAWSPRGRTKNIQYF	TGTGCCTGGAGTCCGCGGGGAAGGACCAAAAACATTCAGTACTTC
TRBV5-6	TRBJ1-2	many	-	CASTPRGRNYGYTF	TGTGCCAGCACCCCGCGGGGGCGAAACTATGGCTACACCTTC
TRBV24-1	TRBJ2-1	many	TRBD2	CATSDLGAGGPAEQFF	TGTGCCACCAGTGATCTAGGTGCGGGAGGGCCAGCTGAGCAGTTCTTC
TRBV5-5	TRBJ1-4	many	TRBD1	CASSLNRGGEKLFF	TGTGCCAGCAGCCTCAACAGGGGTGGTGAAAAACTGTTTTTT
TRBV5-1	TRBJ1-1	many	TRBD1	CASSDPGGGRFGTFF	TGCGCCAGCAGCGATCCAGGGGGCGGGCGGTTTGGAACTTTCTTT
TRBV10-2	TRBJ2-7	few	-	CEHNGSKYEQYF	TGCGAACACAATGGTAGCAAGTACGAGCAGTACTTC
TRBV6-1	TRBJ2-5	few	-	CASSLGTAQETQYF	TGTGCCAGCAGTCTTGGGACGGCCCAAGAGACCCAGTACTTC
TRBV27	TRBJ2-4	few	TRBD2	CASTGLAGDGNIQYF	TGTGCCAGCACCGGACTAGCGGGAGATGGAAACATTCAGTACTTC
TRBV30	TRBJ2-6	-	TRBD1	CARSGTGGTGVNVLTF	TGTGCCCGATCCGGGACAGGGGGAACTGGGGTCAACGTCCTGACTTTC
TRBV5-8	TRBJ2-1	many	-	CASSLAARDNEQFF	TGTGCCAGCAGCTTGGCCGCACGGGACAATGAGCAGTTCTTC
TRBV27	TRBJ2-5	many	TRBD2	CASRPLAREGRETQYF	TGTGCCAGCAGACCACTTGCGCGGGAGGGCCGGGAGACCCAGTACTTC
TRBV5-1	TRBJ2-1	many	TRBD2	CASSTGLAHYNEQFF	TGCGCCAGCAGCACGGGACTAGCGCACTACAATGAGCAGTTCTTC
TRBV4-1	TRBJ2-1	many	-	CASRVQGINYNEQFF	TGCGCCAGCAGGGTACAGGGAATCAACTACAATGAGCAGTTCTTC
TRBV12-3/TRBV12-4	TRBJ2-3	many	TRBD2	CASSLPRLAGESDTQYF	TGTGCCAGCAGTCTTCCTCGACTAGCGGGAGAGTCAGATACGCAGTATTTT
TRBV11-1	TRBJ2-7	-	-	CASSLEYGYEQYF	TGTGCCAGCAGCTTAGAATATGGTTACGAGCAGTACTTC
TRBV27	TRBJ1-2	many	TRBD1	CASSSSGTGENYGYTF	TGTGCCAGCAGTTCTTCCGGGACAGGGGAGAACTATGGCTACACCTTC
TRBV29-1	TRBJ2-5	many	TRBD2	CSVESAGDTVTQYF	TGCAGCGTTGAATCCGCGGGAGACACGGTGACCCAGTACTTC